The 2 T cell receptor beta chains reported below all come from one sample, sequenced in a study of regulatory T cells in long-lasting Graves disease. Researchers made TCR beta libraries by using iRepertoire HTBI primers and running Arm-PCR on CDR3 regions. MiXCR, run by TCRdb on the multiplex PCR reads, gives a single entry per CDR3 protein. The profile shows roughly 530,000 distinct CDR3 sequences, about 15% of them singletons. Time point of the sample: newly diagnosed GD, antithyroid drugs for less than 3 months. PBMCs were the source of the RNA used for TCR sequencing. These data were also filed under a second study, of T cells in Graves' hyperthyroidism and ophthalmopathy.

This specimen was peripheral blood mononuclear cells (PBMCs), taken at new diagnosis, from a patient treated with antithyroid drugs. The receptors originated from a woman aged 35-65 years with Graves disease.

Ten or more counts support this clonotype. The gene calls are TRBV20-1 and TRBJ2-7; 7 bases map to TRBD1. Germline assignment: CDR1 DFQATT and CDR2 SNEGSKA (reference sequence). V lost 3 bases, J lost 3 bases, and 5 bases stayed unmatched. This CDR3 region has 13 residues. The CDR3 nucleotides are TGCAGTGCTAGGGGGACAGCGAACTACGAGCAGTACTTC. Its protein product is CSARGTANYEQYF.

Many counts were recorded for this clonotype. V is TRBV7-2 and J is TRBJ2-1, with 8 bases aligning to TRBD2. V lost 5 bases and J lost 7; bases outside the gene matches: 16. The CDR3 has 17 residues. Per germline, CDR1 SGHTA and CDR2 FQGNSA. The CDR3 nucleotides read TGTGCCAGCAGCCACACCCGGGGGGGTTTGTCGCGAAATGAGCAGTTCTTC. It translates to CASSHTRGGLSRNEQFF. Drawing the rest from reference TRBV7-2 and TRBJ2-1, the complete variable domain is GAGVSQSPSNKVTEKGKDVELRCDPISGHTALYWYRQSLGQGLEFLIYFQGNSAPDKSGLPSDRFSAERTGGSVSTLTIQRTQQEDSAVYLCASSHTRGGLSRNEQFFGPGTRLTVL.